This entry describes one T cell receptor beta chain. Method: immunoSEQ multiplex PCR; TCRdb's copy keeps in-frame clones and lacks some. The table has 22,000 or so clones, roughly nine tenths seen once. The CDR3 has 14 amino acids. The V segment lost 0 bases and the J segment 10 bases; nucleotides outside the gene matches: 4. Germline lookup yields CDR1 SGDLS and CDR2 YYNGEE. This entry comes from a study of blood T cell repertoires in COVID-19. Study as a whole: Samples taken during acute and convalescent COVID-19 were collected in the United States, Italy and Spain. PBMCs, B-cell-depleted T cells, or T cells were the source of the cDNA or gDNA that made up the material.

Sequenced material: peripheral blood. The rearrangement uses TRBV9 and TRBJ1-6; 7 bases are a match to TRBD1. The receptor comes from a human donor in a cohort sampled during active COVID-19. CDR3 in DNA: TGTGCCAGCAGCGTAGGACAGGGAAACTCACCCCTCCACTTT. This gives the protein CASSVGQGNSPLHF.